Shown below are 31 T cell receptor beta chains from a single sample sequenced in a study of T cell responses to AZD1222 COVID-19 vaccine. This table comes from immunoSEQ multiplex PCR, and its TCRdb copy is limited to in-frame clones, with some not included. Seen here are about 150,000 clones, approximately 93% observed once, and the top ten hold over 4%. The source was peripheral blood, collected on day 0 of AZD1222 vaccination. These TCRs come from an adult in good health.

CDR3 in amino acids: CASSLAWTSGVNEQFF. The CDR3 bases are TGCGCCAGCAGCTTGGCCTGGACTAGCGGGGTTAATGAGCAGTTCTTC. The J gene is TRBJ2-1, the V gene TRBV5-1; 12 bases line up with TRBD2. CDR3 size: 16 residues. Germline CDR1 and CDR2: SGHRS and YFSETQ. V trimming: 0 bases; J trimming: 7 bases; junction bases outside the gene matches: 5.

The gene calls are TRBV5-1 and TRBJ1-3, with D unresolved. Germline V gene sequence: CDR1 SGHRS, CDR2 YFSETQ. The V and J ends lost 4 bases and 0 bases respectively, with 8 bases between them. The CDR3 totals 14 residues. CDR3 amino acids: CASSPEPSGNTIYF. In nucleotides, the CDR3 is TGCGCCAGCAGCCCTGAACCCTCTGGAAACACCATATATTTT.

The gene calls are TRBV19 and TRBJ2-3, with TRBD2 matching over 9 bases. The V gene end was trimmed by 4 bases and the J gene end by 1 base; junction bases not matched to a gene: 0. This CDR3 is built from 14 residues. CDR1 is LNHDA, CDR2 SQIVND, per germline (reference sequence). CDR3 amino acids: CASSRLAGTDTQYF. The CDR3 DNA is TGTGCCAGTAGTAGACTAGCGGGCACAGATACGCAGTATTTT.

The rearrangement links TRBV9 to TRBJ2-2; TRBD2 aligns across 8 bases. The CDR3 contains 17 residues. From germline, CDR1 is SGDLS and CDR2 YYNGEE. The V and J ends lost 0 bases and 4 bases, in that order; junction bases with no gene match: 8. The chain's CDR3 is CASSVDWTSRLTGELFF. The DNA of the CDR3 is TGTGCCAGCAGCGTAGATTGGACTAGCAGGCTCACCGGGGAGCTGTTTTTT.

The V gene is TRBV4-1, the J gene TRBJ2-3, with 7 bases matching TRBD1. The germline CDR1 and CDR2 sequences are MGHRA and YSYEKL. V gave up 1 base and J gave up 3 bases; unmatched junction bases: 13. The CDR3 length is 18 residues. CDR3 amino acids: CASSQVHLLTGITDTQYF. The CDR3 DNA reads TGCGCCAGCAGCCAAGTCCACCTGTTGACAGGGATTACAGATACGCAGTATTTT.

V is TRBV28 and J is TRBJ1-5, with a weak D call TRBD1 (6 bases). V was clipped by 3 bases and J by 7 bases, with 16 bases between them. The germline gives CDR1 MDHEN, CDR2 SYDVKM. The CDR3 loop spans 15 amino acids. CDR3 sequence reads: CASSLGLGGIQPQHF. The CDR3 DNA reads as TGTGCCAGCAGTTTGGGATTAGGGGGGATCCAGCCCCAGCATTTT.

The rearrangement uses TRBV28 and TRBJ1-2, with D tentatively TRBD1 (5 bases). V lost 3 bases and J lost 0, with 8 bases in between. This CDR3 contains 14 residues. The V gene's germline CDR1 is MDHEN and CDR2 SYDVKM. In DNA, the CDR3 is TGTGCCAGCAGTTTCAGGGAGTCTAACTATGGCTACACCTTC. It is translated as CASSFRESNYGYTF.

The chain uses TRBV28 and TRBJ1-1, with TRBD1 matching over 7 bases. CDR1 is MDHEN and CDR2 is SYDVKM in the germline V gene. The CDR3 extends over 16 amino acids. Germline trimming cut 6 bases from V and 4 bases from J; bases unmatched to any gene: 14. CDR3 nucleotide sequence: TGTGCCAGCAGCACCTCCTATCGACAGGGAGCCACTGAAGCTTTCTTT. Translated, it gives CASSTSYRQGATEAFF.

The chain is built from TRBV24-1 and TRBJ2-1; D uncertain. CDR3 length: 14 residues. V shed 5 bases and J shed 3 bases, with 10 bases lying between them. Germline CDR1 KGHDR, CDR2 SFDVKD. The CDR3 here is CATSVGGDYNEQFF. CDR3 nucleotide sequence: TGTGCCACCAGTGTGGGCGGAGACTACAATGAGCAGTTCTTC.

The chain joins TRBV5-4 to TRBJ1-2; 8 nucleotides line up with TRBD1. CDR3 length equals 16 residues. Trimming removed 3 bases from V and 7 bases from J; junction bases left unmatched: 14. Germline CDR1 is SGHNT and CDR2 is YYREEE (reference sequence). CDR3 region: CASSSTRGRGFGGYTF. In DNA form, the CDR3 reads TGTGCCAGCAGCTCCACCAGGGGGCGGGGGTTCGGTGGCTACACCTTC.

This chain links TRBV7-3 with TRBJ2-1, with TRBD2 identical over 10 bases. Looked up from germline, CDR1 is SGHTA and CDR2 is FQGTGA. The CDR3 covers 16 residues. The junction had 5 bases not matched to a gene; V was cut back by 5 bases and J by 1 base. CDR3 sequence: CASSAASGSSYNEQFF. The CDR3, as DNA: TGTGCCAGCAGCGCGGCTAGCGGGAGTTCCTACAATGAGCAGTTCTTC.

The CDR3 loop reads CASSDTGTGGSPLHF. The CDR3 region has the DNA TGTGCCAGCAGTGACACCGGGACAGGGGGTTCACCCCTCCACTTT. The chain joins TRBV6-4 to TRBJ1-6; 11 nucleotides match TRBD1. V was clipped by 2 bases and J by 9 bases; unmatched bases: 3. Germline-derived CDR1 and CDR2 are MRHNA and SNTAGT. The CDR3 totals 15 residues.

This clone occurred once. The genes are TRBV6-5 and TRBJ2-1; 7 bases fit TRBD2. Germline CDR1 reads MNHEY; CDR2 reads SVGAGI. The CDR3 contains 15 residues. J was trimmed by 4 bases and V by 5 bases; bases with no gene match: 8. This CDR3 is CASSRTSAVYNEQFF. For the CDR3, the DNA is TGTGCCAGCAGTAGAACTAGCGCCGTTTACAATGAGCAGTTCTTC.

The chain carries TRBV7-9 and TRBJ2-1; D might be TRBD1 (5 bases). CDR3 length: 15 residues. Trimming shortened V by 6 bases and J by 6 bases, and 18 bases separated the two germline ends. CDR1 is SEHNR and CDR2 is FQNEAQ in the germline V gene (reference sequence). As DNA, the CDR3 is TGTGCCAGCAGAGGGTGGCAGGGAAAACGCAATGAGCAGTTCTTC. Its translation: CASRGWQGKRNEQFF. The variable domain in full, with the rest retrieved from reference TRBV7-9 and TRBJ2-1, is DTGVSQNPRHKITKRGQNVTFRCDPISEHNRLYWYRQTLGQGPEFLTYFQNEAQLEKSRLLSDRFSAERPKGSFSTLEIQRTEQGDSAMYLCASRGWQGKRNEQFFGPGTRLTVL.

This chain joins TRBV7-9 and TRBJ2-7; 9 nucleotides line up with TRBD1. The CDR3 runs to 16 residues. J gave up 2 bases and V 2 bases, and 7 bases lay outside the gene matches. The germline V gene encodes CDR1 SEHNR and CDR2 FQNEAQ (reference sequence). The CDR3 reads CASSLSFRDRAYEQYF. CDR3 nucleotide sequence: TGTGCCAGCAGCTTATCCTTCCGGGACAGGGCCTACGAGCAGTACTTC.

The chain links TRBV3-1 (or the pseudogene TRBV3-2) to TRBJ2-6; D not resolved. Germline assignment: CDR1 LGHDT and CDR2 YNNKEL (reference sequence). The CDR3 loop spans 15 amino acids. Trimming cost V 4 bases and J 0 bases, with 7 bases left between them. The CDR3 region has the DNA TGTGCCAGCAGCCCACAGCACTCTGGGGCCAACGTCCTGACTTTC. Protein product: CASSPQHSGANVLTF.

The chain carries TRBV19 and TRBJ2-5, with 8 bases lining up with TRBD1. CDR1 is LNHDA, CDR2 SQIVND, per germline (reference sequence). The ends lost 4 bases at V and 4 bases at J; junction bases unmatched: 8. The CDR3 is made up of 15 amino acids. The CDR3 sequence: CASSRNPDRGETQYF. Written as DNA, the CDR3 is TGTGCCAGTAGTAGGAACCCCGACAGGGGAGAGACCCAGTACTTC.

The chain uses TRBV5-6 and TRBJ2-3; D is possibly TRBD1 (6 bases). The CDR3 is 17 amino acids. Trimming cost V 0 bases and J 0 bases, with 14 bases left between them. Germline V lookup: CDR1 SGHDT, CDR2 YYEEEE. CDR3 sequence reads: CASSLGQRGFSTDTQYF. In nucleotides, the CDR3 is TGTGCCAGCAGCTTGGGGCAGAGGGGGTTCAGCACAGATACGCAGTATTTT.

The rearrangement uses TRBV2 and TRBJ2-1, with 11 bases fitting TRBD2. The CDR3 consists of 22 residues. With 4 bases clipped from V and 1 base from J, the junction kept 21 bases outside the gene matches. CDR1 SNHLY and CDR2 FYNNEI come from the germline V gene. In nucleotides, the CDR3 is TGTGCCAGCAGTGTTGTCTTGCGTCTGGGACTAGCGGCTAGTCGGTCCTACAATGAGCAGTTCTTC. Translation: CASSVVLRLGLAASRSYNEQFF.

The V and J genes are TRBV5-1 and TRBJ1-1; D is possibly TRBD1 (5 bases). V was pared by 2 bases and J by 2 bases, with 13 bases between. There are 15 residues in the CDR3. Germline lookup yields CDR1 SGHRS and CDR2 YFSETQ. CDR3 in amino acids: CASSFGTEDNTEAFF. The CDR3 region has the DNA TGCGCCAGCAGCTTTGGGACGGAAGATAACACTGAAGCTTTCTTT.

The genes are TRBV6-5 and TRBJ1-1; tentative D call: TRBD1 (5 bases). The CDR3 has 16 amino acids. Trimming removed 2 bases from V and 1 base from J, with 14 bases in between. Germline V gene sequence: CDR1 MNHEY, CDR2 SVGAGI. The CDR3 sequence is CASSYTFGRANTEAFF. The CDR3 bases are TGTGCCAGCAGTTACACTTTTGGCAGGGCGAACACTGAAGCTTTCTTT.

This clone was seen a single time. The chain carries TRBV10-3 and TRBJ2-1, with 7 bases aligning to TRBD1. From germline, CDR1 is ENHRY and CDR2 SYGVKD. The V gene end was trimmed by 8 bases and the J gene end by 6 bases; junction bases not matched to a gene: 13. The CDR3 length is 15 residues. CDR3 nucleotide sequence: TGTGCCATCGGATTGACAGGGAAGAGGGGCAATGAGCAGTTCTTC. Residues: CAIGLTGKRGNEQFF.

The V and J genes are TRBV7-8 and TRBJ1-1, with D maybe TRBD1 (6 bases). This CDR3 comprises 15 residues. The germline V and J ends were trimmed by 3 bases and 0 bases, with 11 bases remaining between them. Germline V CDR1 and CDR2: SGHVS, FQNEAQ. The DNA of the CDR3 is TGTGCCAGCAGCTTTTATGGACAGTTGAACACTGAAGCTTTCTTT. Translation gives CASSFYGQLNTEAFF.

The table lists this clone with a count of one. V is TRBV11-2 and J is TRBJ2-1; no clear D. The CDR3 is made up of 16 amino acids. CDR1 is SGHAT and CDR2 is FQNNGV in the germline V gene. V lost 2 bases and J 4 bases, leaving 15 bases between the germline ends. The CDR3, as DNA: TGTGCCAGCAGCTTACCGAGGCCGTCCCCGTACAATGAGCAGTTCTTC. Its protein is CASSLPRPSPYNEQFF.

CDR3 amino acids: CASSYGAATNEKLFF. CDR3 coding DNA: TGTGCCAGCAGTTACGGAGCTGCAACTAATGAAAAACTGTTTTTT. The chain employs TRBV9 and TRBJ1-4; D unresolved. The germline V gene encodes CDR1 SGDLS and CDR2 YYNGEE. Trimming stripped 5 bases from V and 0 bases from J, with 11 bases between. The length of the CDR3 is 15 residues.

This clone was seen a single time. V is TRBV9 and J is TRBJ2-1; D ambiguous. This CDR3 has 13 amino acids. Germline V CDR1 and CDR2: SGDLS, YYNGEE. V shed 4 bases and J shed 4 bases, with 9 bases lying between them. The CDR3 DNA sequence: TGTGCCAGCAGCCTGCTGGAGTACAATGAGCAGTTCTTC. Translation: CASSLLEYNEQFF.

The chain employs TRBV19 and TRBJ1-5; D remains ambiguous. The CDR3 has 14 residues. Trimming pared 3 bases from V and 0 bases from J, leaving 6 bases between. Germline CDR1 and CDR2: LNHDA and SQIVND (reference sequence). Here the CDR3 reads CASSIDSSNQPQHF. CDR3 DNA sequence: TGTGCCAGTAGTATCGACTCTAGCAATCAGCCCCAGCATTTT.

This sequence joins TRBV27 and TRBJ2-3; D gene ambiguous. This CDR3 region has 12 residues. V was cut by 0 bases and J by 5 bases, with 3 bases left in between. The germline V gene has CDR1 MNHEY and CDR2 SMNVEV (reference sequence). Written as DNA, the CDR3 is TGTGCCAGCAGTTTATCCGGAGATACGCAGTATTTT. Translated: CASSLSGDTQYF.

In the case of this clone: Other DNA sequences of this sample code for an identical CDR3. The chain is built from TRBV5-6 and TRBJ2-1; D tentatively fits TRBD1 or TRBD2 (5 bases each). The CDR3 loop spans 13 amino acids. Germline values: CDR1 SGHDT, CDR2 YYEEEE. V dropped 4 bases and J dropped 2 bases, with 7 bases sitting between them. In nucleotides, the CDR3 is TGTGCCAGCAGCCGGGGCCCCTACAATGAGCAGTTCTTC. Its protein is CASSRGPYNEQFF.

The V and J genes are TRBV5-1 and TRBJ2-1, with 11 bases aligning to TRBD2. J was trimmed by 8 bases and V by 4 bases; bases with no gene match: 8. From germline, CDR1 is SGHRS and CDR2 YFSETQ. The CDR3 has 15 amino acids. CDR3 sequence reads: CASSIAGGPSYEQFF. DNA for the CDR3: TGCGCCAGCAGCATAGCGGGAGGGCCCTCGTATGAGCAGTTCTTC.

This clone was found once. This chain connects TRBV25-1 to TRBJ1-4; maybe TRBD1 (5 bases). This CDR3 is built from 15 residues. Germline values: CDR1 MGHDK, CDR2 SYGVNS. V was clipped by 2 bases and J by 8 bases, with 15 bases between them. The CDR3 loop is CASSEREGGAEKLFF. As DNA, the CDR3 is TGTGCCAGCAGTGAAAGAGAGGGAGGGGCCGAAAAACTGTTTTTT. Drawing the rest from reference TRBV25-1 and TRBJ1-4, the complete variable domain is EADIYQTPRYLVIGTGKKITLECSQTMGHDKMYWYQQDPGMELHLIHYSYGVNSTEKGDLSSESTVSRIRTEHFPLTLESARPSHTSQYLCASSEREGGAEKLFFGSGTQLSVL.